The 17 T cell receptor beta chains below were found in one sample sequenced in a study of OX40 agonist ivuxolimab in advanced cancers. TCRdb's table, derived via immunoSEQ multiplex PCR, lists solely in-frame clones and lacks some. This sample carries approximately 100,000 clones, over 85% of them seen once, and the ten largest clones take under 0.8%. Sequencing used CD4+ or CD8+ T cells sorted from blood, obtained in a trial of the OX40 agonist ivuxolimab. The receptors were sampled from an adult with an advanced solid tumor such as melanoma, head and neck, liver or kidney cancer.

The chain is built from TRBV5-1 and TRBJ2-3, with D perhaps TRBD1 or TRBD2 (5 bases each). The CDR3 is made up of 14 amino acids. Between the trimmed V and J ends, which lost 5 bases and 0 bases, there was a span of 10 bases. From germline, CDR1 is SGHRS and CDR2 YFSETQ. Written as DNA, the CDR3 is TGCGCCAGCAGACCGGGACCCAGCACAGATACGCAGTATTTT. As protein: CASRPGPSTDTQYF.

The rearrangement uses TRBV11-2 and TRBJ2-3, with TRBD1 matching over 7 bases. The germline CDR1 and CDR2 sequences are SGHAT and FQNNGV. V lost 6 bases, J lost 5 bases, and 5 bases stayed unmatched. The CDR3 runs to 13 residues. In DNA form, the CDR3 reads TGTGCCAGCAGACTAGGACAGGAAGATACGCAGTATTTT. It encodes CASRLGQEDTQYF.

The chain's CDR3 is CASSFSTYSNQPQHF. CDR3 DNA: TGTGCCAGCAGCTTTTCTACTTATAGCAATCAGCCCCAGCATTTT. The chain joins TRBV7-2 to TRBJ1-5; D ambiguous. CDR1 is SGHTA, CDR2 FQGNSA, per germline. The CDR3 totals 15 residues. V gave up 3 bases and J gave up 0 bases, with 9 bases separating them.

The chain is built from TRBV5-1 and TRBJ2-1; weak D call: TRBD1 (5 bases). Germline CDR1 SGHRS, CDR2 YFSETQ. CDR3 length equals 15 residues. The V and J ends lost 4 bases and 0 bases respectively, with 11 bases between them. Here the CDR3 reads CASSIQVSSYNEQFF. CDR3 nucleotide sequence: TGCGCCAGCAGCATACAGGTTAGCTCCTACAATGAGCAGTTCTTC.

Worth noting for this clone: The identical CDR3 is also encoded by other nucleotide sequences in the sample. The chain carries TRBV11-2 and TRBJ2-7, with 14 bases lining up with TRBD2. Trimming cost V 5 bases and J 4 bases; bases outside gene matches: 4. Germline CDR1 SGHAT, CDR2 FQNNGV. CDR3 size: 15 residues. The CDR3 DNA follows: TGTGCCAGCAGCCCGACTAGCGGGGGGGGGTACGAGCAGTACTTC. Translating gives CASSPTSGGGYEQYF. Full variable domain (missing parts from reference TRBV11-2 and TRBJ2-7): EAGVAQSPRYKIIEKRQSVAFWCNPISGHATLYWYQQILGQGPKLLIQFQNNGVVDDSQLPKDRFSAERLKGVDSTLKIQPAKLEDSAVYLCASSPTSGGGYEQYFGPGTRLTVT.

J is TRBJ2-6 and V is TRBV18; unclear D gene. Trimming took off 2 bases at V and 1 base at J, with 9 bases between the two ends. This CDR3 is built from 16 residues. Germline lookup yields CDR1 KGHSH and CDR2 LQKENI. The CDR3 DNA reads as TGTGCCAGCTCACCAAGCTTCGTTTCTGGGGCCAACGTCCTGACTTTC. It yields the protein CASSPSFVSGANVLTF.

Here the CDR3 DNA reads TGTGCCAGCAGCTTAGGGGGTGGCTATGGCTACACCTTC. Amino acids: CASSLGGGYGYTF. The chain uses TRBV11-2 and TRBJ1-2; D is uncertain. The CDR3 length is 13 residues. Germline CDR1 is SGHAT and CDR2 is FQNNGV. Trimming took 1 base from V and 4 from J, leaving 7 bases between them. Combining the CDR3 with reference TRBV11-2 and TRBJ1-2 gives the whole variable domain EAGVAQSPRYKIIEKRQSVAFWCNPISGHATLYWYQQILGQGPKLLIQFQNNGVVDDSQLPKDRFSAERLKGVDSTLKIQPAKLEDSAVYLCASSLGGGYGYTFGSGTRLTVV.

The CDR3 reads CASSGDINQPQHF. The CDR3 bases are TGTGCCAGCAGCGGGGACATCAATCAGCCCCAGCATTTT. V is TRBV6-1 and J is TRBJ1-5, with D perhaps TRBD1 (6 bases). Trimming stripped 6 bases from V and 3 bases from J, with 9 bases between. The CDR3 contains 13 residues. Germline CDR1 is MNHNS and CDR2 is SASEGT.

The gene calls are TRBV7-2 and TRBJ2-5; D ambiguous. Trimming took off 6 bases at V and 3 bases at J, with 11 bases between the two ends. CDR1 SGHTA and CDR2 FQGNSA come from the germline V gene. This CDR3 is built from 13 residues. The chain's CDR3 is CASRSRTEETQYF. CDR3 sequence (DNA): TGTGCCAGCAGATCAAGAACGGAAGAGACCCAGTACTTC.

V gene TRBV14 combines with J gene TRBJ2-1; 10 nucleotides align to TRBD1. The germline V gene has CDR1 SGHDN and CDR2 FVKESK. The CDR3 has 15 residues. J was trimmed by 9 bases and V by 3 bases; bases with no gene match: 8. The CDR3 protein is CASSHSRDRGVEQFF. For the CDR3, the DNA is TGTGCCAGCAGCCATTCCCGGGACAGGGGAGTTGAGCAGTTCTTC.

The V and J genes are TRBV5-1 and TRBJ2-2; TRBD2 aligns across 11 bases. CDR1 and CDR2 from the germline V gene are SGHRS and YFSETQ. V gave up 0 bases and J gave up 1 base; unmatched junction bases: 2. The CDR3 contains 17 residues. CDR3 amino acids: CASSLAGLAGNTGELFF. The CDR3 bases are TGCGCCAGCAGCTTGGCCGGACTAGCGGGGAACACCGGGGAGCTGTTTTTT.

The J gene is TRBJ2-1, the V gene TRBV11-1, with D hard to call. This CDR3 comprises 16 residues. V lost 2 bases and J 0 bases, leaving 11 bases between the germline ends. Germline loops: CDR1 SGHAT, CDR2 FQDESV (reference sequence). The CDR3 nucleotides read TGTGCCAGCAGCTTAAAACGGGCAAGCTCCTACAATGAGCAGTTCTTC. Translating gives CASSLKRASSYNEQFF.

This clone has only a few counts. The chain employs TRBV7-6 and TRBJ2-7; D unclear. V was trimmed by 0 bases and J by 2 bases, leaving 8 bases between them. The length of the CDR3 is 14 residues. Germline V lookup: CDR1 SGHVS, CDR2 FNYEAQ. The DNA for the CDR3 is TGTGCCAGCAGCTTAGCAGCGACAACCTACGAGCAGTACTTC. Amino acid sequence: CASSLAATTYEQYF.

The chain carries TRBV5-1 and TRBJ1-4; no clear D. Germline lookup yields CDR1 SGHRS and CDR2 YFSETQ. The CDR3 is 14 amino acids. Trimming pared 4 bases from V and 9 bases from J, leaving 16 bases between. The CDR3 DNA follows: TGCGCCAGCAGCCCGGTCGGGCAGGATAAAAAACTGTTTTTT. Its protein product is CASSPVGQDKKLFF.

V is TRBV9 and J is TRBJ1-2, with a tentative D call TRBD1 (6 bases). Trimming cost V 0 bases and J 7 bases, with 10 bases left between them. Germline CDR1 is SGDLS and CDR2 is YYNGEE. CDR3 length: 13 amino acids. The CDR3 sequence: CASSVASGAGYTF. As DNA, the CDR3 is TGTGCCAGCAGCGTAGCCTCGGGGGCTGGCTACACCTTC. The full variable domain, in which reference TRBV9 and TRBJ1-2 provide the parts outside the CDR3, is DSGVTQTPKHLITATGQRVTLRCSPRSGDLSVYWYQQSLDQGLQFLIQYYNGEERAKGNILERFSAQQFPDLHSELNLSSLELGDSALYFCASSVASGAGYTFGSGTRLTVV.

The chain combines TRBV6-6 with TRBJ1-1; 9 bases map to TRBD1. Germline values: CDR1 MNHNY, CDR2 SVGAGI (reference sequence). This CDR3 contains 15 residues. V trimming: 7 bases; J trimming: 1 base; junction bases outside the gene matches: 7. DNA of the CDR3: TGTGCCAGCATACCGACAGGGGGTAGGAACACTGAAGCTTTCTTT. Translation gives CASIPTGGRNTEAFF.

This clone showed up just once. The chain has TRBV5-6 and TRBJ2-5; TRBD2 matches at 7 bases. CDR1 is SGHDT, CDR2 YYEEEE, per germline. The CDR3 totals 14 residues. V was pared by 3 bases and J by 5 bases, with 7 bases of the junction left unmatched. As DNA, the CDR3 is TGTGCCAGCAGCTGGCAGCTGGGGGGGGAGACCCAGTACTTC. Its translation: CASSWQLGGETQYF.